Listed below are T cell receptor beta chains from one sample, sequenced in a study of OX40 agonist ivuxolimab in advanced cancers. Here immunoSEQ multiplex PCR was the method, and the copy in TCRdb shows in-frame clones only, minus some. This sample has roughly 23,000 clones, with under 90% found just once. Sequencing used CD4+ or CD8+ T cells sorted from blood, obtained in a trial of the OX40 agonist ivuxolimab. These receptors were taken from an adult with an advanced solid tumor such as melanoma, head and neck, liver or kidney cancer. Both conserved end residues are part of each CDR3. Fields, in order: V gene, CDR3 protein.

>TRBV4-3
CASSQDWLAGGPRDHEQFF
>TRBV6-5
CASSYGRGSARGYTF
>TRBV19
CASSIVDGAEAFF
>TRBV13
CASSQGQSSYEQYF
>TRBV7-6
CASSLGEVGSTEAFF
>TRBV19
CASSPVESPSYEQYF
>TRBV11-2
CASSLWGPRATGELFF
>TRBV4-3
CASSQDRGTYGYTF
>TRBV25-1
CASSEWNTEAFF
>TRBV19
CASGYEKLFF